This TCR beta chain originates from a study of blood T cell repertoires in COVID-19. Across the study: From the United States, Italy and Spain came samples of acute and convalescent COVID-19. PBMCs, B-cell-depleted T cells, or T cells provided the cDNA or gDNA that made up the material.

The V segment lost 0 bases and the J segment 1 base; nucleotides outside the gene matches: 8. Germline CDR1 is LGHDT and CDR2 is YNNKEL (reference sequence). The CDR3 covers 17 residues. Per the original data handling: How many nucleated cells were present was estimated from reference gene primer amplification. Profiling relied on immunoSEQ multiplex PCR, and the TCRdb table lists in-frame clones only, not all of them. V, J and clone size reflect that table, while D and trimming were determined from the DNA. Of more than 250,000 clones in the sample, 83% were seen once. The chain employs TRBV3-1 (or the pseudogene TRBV3-2) and TRBJ1-1; TRBD1 matches at 7 bases. The sequence came from a man between 60 and 70 years old who had recovered from COVID-19. What was sequenced was peripheral blood. The CDR3 sequence is CASSQEGRGWGNTEAFF. CDR3 sequence (DNA): TGTGCCAGCAGCCAAGAAGGCAGGGGGTGGGGGAACACTGAAGCTTTCTTT.